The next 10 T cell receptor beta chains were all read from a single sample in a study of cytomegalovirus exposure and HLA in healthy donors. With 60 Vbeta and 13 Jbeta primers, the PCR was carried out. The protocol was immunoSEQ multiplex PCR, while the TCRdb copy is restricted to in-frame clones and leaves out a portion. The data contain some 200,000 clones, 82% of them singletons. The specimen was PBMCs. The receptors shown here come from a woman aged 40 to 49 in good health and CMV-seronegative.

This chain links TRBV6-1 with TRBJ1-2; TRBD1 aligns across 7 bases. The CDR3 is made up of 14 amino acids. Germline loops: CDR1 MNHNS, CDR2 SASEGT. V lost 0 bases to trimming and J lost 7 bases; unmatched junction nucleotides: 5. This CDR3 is CASSEAEGASGYTF. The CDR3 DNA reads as TGTGCCAGCAGTGAAGCGGAGGGGGCGAGTGGCTACACCTTC.

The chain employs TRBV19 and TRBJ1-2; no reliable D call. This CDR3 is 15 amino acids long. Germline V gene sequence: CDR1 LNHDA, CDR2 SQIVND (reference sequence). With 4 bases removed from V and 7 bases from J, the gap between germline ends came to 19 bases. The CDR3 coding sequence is TGTGCCAGTAGTAAGCGGGAGATCCTTTTCGGTGGCTACACCTTC. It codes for CASSKREILFGGYTF.

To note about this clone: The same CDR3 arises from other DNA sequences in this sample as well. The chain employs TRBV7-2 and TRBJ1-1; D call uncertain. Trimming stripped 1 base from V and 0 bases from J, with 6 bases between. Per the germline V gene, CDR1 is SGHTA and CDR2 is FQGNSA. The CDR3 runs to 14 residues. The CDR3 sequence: CASSLVPLNTEAFF. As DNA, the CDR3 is TGTGCCAGCAGCTTAGTTCCGTTGAACACTGAAGCTTTCTTT. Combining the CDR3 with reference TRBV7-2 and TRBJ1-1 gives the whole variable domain GAGVSQSPSNKVTEKGKDVELRCDPISGHTALYWYRQSLGQGLEFLIYFQGNSAPDKSGLPSDRFSAERTGGSVSTLTIQRTQQEDSAVYLCASSLVPLNTEAFFGQGTRLTVV.

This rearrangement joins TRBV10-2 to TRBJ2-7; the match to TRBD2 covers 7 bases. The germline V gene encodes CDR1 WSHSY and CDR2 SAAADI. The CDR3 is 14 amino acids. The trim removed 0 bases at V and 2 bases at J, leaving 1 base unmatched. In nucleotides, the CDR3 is TGCGCCAGCAGTGAGTCGGGAGGGCCCTACGAGCAGTACTTC. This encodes CASSESGGPYEQYF.

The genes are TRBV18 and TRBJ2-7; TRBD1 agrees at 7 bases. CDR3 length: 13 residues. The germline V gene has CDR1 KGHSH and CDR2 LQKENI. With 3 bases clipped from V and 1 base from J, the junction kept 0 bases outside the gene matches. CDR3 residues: CASSPDRSYEQYF. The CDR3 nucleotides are TGTGCCAGCTCACCGGACAGGTCCTACGAGCAGTACTTC.

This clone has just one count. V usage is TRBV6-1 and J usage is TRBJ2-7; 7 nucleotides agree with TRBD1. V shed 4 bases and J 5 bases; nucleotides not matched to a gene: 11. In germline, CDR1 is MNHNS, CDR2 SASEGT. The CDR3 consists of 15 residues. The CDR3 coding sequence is TGTGCCAGCAGTGTACAGGGGACGCTTCCGGACGAGCAGTACTTC. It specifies CASSVQGTLPDEQYF.

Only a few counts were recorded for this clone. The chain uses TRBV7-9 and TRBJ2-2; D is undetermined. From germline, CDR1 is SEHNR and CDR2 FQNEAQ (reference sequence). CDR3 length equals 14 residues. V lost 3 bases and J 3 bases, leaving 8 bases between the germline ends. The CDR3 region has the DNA TGTGCCAGCAGCTTCGACTCGGACACCGGGGAGCTGTTTTTT. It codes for CASSFDSDTGELFF.

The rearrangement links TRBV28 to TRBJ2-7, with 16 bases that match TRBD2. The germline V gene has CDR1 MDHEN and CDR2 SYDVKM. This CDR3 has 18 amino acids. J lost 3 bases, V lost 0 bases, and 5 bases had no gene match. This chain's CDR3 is CASSLWGLAGGRYYEQYF. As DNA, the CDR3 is TGTGCCAGCAGTTTATGGGGACTAGCGGGAGGGCGTTACTACGAGCAGTACTTC.

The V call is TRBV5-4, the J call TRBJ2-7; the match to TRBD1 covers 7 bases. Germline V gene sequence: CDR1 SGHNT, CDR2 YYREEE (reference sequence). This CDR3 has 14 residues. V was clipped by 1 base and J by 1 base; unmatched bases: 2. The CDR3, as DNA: TGTGCCAGCAGCTTGTGGGACAGATCCTACGAGCAGTACTTC. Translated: CASSLWDRSYEQYF.

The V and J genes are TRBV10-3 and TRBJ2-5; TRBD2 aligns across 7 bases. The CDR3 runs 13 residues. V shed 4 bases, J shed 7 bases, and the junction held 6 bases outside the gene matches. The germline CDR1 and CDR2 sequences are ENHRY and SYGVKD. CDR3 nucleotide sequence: TGTGCCATCAGTGCTAGTCTAGCGGTGACCCAGTACTTC. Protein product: CAISASLAVTQYF.